This entry concerns a single T cell receptor beta chain. As yet, its antigen is unknown. These data come from a study of Ad26.COV2.S vaccination and SARS-CoV-2 variants. Overall study results and limits: Spike-specific TCR breadth in vaccine recipients exceeded that seen in placebo recipients.

CDR1 is MGHRA and CDR2 is YSYEKL in the germline V gene. Trimming removed 2 bases from V and 0 bases from J; junction bases left unmatched: 4. The CDR3 has 15 residues. Using immunoSEQ multiplex PCR, the repertoire was profiled, and TCRdb retains in-frame clones only, with some absent. The sample yields roughly 380,000 clones, around 83% seen once. Described treatment: 15 to 20 received Ad26.COV2.S at low or high dose, single or two shots; 5 received placebo; per-sample allocation not given. Sampling happened 63 days after the first vaccine or placebo injection. The shot given was an Ad26 vector that makes Wuhan-strain SARS-CoV-2 spike.

The rearrangement joins TRBV4-1 to TRBJ2-7; 7 positions match TRBD2. This TCR was recovered from a person between 18 and 65 years old who received the Ad26.COV2.S COVID-19 vaccine or a placebo. This specimen was peripheral blood, taken in a trial of Ad26.COV2.S vaccine versus placebo. This CDR3 reads CASSQTGGSSYEQYF. CDR3 sequence (DNA): TGCGCCAGCAGCCAAACGGGGGGATCCTCCTACGAGCAGTACTTC.